This passage covers 8 T cell receptor beta chains from one sample sequenced in a study of CD8 T cells in Susac syndrome (dated by TCRdb to about 2019). Libraries were prepared through the immunoSEQ multiplex PCR assay. RNA was extracted with the RNeasy kit and 0.5 to 1 ug was reverse transcribed using random hexamers. TCRdb itself trimmed the public reads at Q25 with fastp, ran MiXCR and retained productive beta chains. One record per CDR3 amino acid sequence lists the most common genes and DNA. A total of about 150,000 distinct CDR3 sequences appear in this sample, approximately 93% of them only once. The ten top clones hold 0.2% to 0.25% of the sample. The sequenced sample was CD8+ T cells from PBMCs. Receptor source: a human donor with multiple sclerosis.

V usage is TRBV25-1 and J usage is TRBJ2-1; TRBD1 is a possible D gene (6 bases). V lost 4 bases and J 6 bases, leaving 7 bases between the germline ends. Per the germline V gene, CDR1 is MGHDK and CDR2 is SYGVNS. The CDR3 runs 12 residues. CDR3 sequence: CASSVGANEQFF. In DNA, the CDR3 is TGTGCCAGCAGTGTGGGGGCCAATGAGCAGTTCTTC.

This chain connects TRBV20-1 to TRBJ1-4; weak D call: TRBD1 (5 bases). The CDR3 runs 16 residues. Germline V CDR1 and CDR2: DFQATT, SNEGSKA (reference sequence). Between the trimmed V and J ends, which lost 0 bases and 6 bases, there was a span of 17 bases. Here the CDR3 reads CSARDLSGRTHEKLFF. The CDR3 nucleotides read TGCAGTGCTAGAGATCTTTCGGGACGGACCCATGAAAAACTGTTTTTT.

The genes are TRBV12-3 or TRBV12-4 and TRBJ1-2; 7 bases align to TRBD1. V dropped 5 bases and J dropped 4; count of bases not matched to a gene: 1. The CDR3 totals 12 residues. The DNA of the CDR3 is TGTGCCAGCAGTACAGGGGCCTATGGCTACACCTTC. Amino acid sequence: CASSTGAYGYTF.

V gene TRBV29-1 combines with J gene TRBJ2-3; 8 nucleotides line up with TRBD1. This CDR3 has 16 residues. CDR1 is SQVTM and CDR2 is ANQGSEA in the germline V gene. The junction had 10 bases not matched to a gene; V was cut back by 2 bases and J by 3 bases. The chain's CDR3 is CSVEYGSGGHTDTQYF. The DNA for the CDR3 is TGCAGCGTTGAATACGGGTCAGGGGGCCATACAGATACGCAGTATTTT.

J is TRBJ2-7 and V is TRBV20-1, with 9 positions matching TRBD2. Germline V gives CDR1 DFQATT, CDR2 SNEGSKA (reference sequence). This CDR3 contains 15 residues. V dropped 5 bases and J dropped 0; count of bases not matched to a gene: 8. Here the CDR3 reads CSARAELAGSYEQYF. CDR3 in DNA: TGCAGTGCTCGGGCCGAACTAGCGGGCTCCTACGAGCAGTACTTC.

This chain connects TRBV11-1 to TRBJ2-6; 13 positions match TRBD2. Germline values: CDR1 SGHAT, CDR2 FQDESV (reference sequence). Unmatched junction bases numbered 17, after V lost 5 bases and J lost 1 base. This CDR3 comprises 22 residues. The CDR3 loop reads CASSRRAGGLAGTKSGANVLTF. The CDR3 nucleotides read TGTGCCAGCAGCCGCCGGGCTGGGGGACTAGCGGGGACAAAATCTGGGGCCAACGTCCTGACTTTC.

As to this clonotype: A read error may produce the germline difference seen at one junction end. J is TRBJ1-2 and V is TRBV29-1, with TRBD1 matching 7 bases. Germline V gene lookup returns CDR1 SQVTM and CDR2 ANQGSEA. The CDR3 has 11 residues. The CDR3 spells CSLEDREGYTF. Here the CDR3 DNA reads TGCAGCCTTGAAGACAGGGAAGGCTACACCTTC.

The count of this clonotype is one. The V and J genes are TRBV7-6 and TRBJ1-1, with D maybe TRBD1 (6 bases). This CDR3 comprises 16 residues. With 5 bases removed from V and 0 bases from J, the gap between germline ends came to 16 bases. Germline-derived CDR1 and CDR2 are SGHVS and FNYEAQ. The CDR3: CASSGVWGGLNTEAFF. Here the CDR3 DNA reads TGTGCCAGCAGCGGCGTGTGGGGGGGGCTGAACACTGAAGCTTTCTTT.